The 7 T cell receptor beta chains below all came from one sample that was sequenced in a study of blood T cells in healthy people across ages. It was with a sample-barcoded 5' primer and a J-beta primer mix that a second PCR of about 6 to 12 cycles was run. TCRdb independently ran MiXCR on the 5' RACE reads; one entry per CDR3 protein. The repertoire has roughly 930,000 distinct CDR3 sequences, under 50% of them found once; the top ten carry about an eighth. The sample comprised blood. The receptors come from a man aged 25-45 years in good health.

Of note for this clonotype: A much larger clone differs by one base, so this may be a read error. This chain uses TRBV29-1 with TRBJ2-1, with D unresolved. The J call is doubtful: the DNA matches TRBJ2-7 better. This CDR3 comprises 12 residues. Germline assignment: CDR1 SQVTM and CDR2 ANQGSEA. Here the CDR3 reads CSVETENNEQYF. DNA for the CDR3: TGCAGCGTTGAAACGGAAAACAATGAGCAGTACTTC.

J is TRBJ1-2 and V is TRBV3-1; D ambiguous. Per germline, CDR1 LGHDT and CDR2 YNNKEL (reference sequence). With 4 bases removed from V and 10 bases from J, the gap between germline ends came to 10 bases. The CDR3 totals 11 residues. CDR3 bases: TGTGCCAGCAGCCTCGGACTCATCTACACCTTC. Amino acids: CASSLGLIYTF.

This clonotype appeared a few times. The CDR3 loop is CASSFKGGNTEAFF. Here the CDR3 DNA reads TGCGCCAGCAGCTTTAAAGGGGGGAACACTGAAGCTTTCTTT. The J gene is TRBJ1-1, the V gene TRBV5-1, with D maybe TRBD1 (6 bases). The length of the CDR3 is 14 residues. V dropped 2 bases and J dropped 1 base, with 9 bases sitting between them. Germline CDR1 is SGHRS and CDR2 is YFSETQ.

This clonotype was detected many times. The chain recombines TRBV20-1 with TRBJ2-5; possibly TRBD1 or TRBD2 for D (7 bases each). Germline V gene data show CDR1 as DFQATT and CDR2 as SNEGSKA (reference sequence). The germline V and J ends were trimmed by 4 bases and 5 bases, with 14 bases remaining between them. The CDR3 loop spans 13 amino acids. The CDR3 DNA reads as TGCAGTGCTAAAAAGCAGGGGGGGGAGACCCAGTACTTC. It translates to CSAKKQGGETQYF.

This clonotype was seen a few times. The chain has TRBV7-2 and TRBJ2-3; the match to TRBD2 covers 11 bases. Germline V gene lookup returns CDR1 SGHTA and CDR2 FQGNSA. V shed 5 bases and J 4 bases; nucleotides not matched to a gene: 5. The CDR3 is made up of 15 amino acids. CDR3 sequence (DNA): TGTGCCAGCAGCACTAGCGGGGGATTCTCAGATACGCAGTATTTT. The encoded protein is CASSTSGGFSDTQYF.

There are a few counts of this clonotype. CDR3 in amino acids: CSVKNRGQTEAFF. The CDR3, as DNA: TGCAGCGTTAAAAACAGGGGGCAGACTGAAGCTTTCTTT. The chain couples TRBV29-1 to TRBJ1-1; 9 positions agree with TRBD1. V shed 5 bases and J 5 bases; nucleotides not matched to a gene: 6. The CDR3 is 13 residues long. CDR1 is SQVTM and CDR2 is ANQGSEA in the germline V gene.

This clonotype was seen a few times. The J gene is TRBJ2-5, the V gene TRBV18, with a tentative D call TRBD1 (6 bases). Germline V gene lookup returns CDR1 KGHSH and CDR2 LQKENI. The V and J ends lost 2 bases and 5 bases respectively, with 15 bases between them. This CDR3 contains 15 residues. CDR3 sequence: CASSPDTGIRETQYF. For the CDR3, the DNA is TGTGCCAGCTCACCAGATACAGGGATTCGGGAGACCCAGTACTTC.